The 17 T cell receptor beta chains listed next were all sequenced from one sample in a study of blood T cell repertoires in COVID-19. Repertoires were generated with immunoSEQ multiplex PCR, while TCRdb's copy carries only in-frame clones and drops some. Of 150,000 or so clones in the sample, under 80% were seen once. Material: peripheral blood. The receptors shown here come from an elderly woman with acute or convalescent COVID-19.

The V gene is TRBV28, the J gene TRBJ1-6; weak D call: TRBD1 (5 bases). Germline V lookup: CDR1 MDHEN, CDR2 SYDVKM. The CDR3 sequence is 14 residues long. With 4 bases removed from V and 14 bases from J, the gap between germline ends came to 18 bases. The CDR3 sequence: CASSSPDKLKALHF. The CDR3 DNA follows: TGTGCCAGCAGTTCACCGGACAAGCTGAAAGCCCTCCACTTT.

The chain links TRBV4-2 to TRBJ2-1, with D possibly matching TRBD2 (6 bases). This CDR3 contains 16 residues. Germline lookup yields CDR1 LGHNA and CDR2 YNFKEQ. The ends were cut back, 2 bases at V and 5 bases at J, with 16 bases in the middle. The CDR3 spells CASSQNGGIRDNEQFF. The CDR3 DNA follows: TGTGCCAGCAGCCAAAACGGAGGGATTAGAGACAATGAGCAGTTCTTC.

This chain links TRBV9 with TRBJ1-3, with a weak D call TRBD1 (6 bases). The CDR3 is made up of 16 amino acids. Germline CDR1 SGDLS, CDR2 YYNGEE. Trimming shortened V by 2 bases and J by 3 bases, and 15 bases separated the two germline ends. The CDR3 DNA sequence: TGTGCCAGCAGCGTTGCGGCAGGGGCACTTGGAAACACCATATATTTT. This codes for CASSVAAGALGNTIYF.

This clone was seen only once. The V gene is TRBV7-2, the J gene TRBJ2-2, with TRBD1 matching 9 bases. CDR1 SGHTA and CDR2 FQGNSA come from the germline V gene. The V and J ends lost 5 bases and 9 bases, in that order; junction bases with no gene match: 10. The length of the CDR3 is 15 residues. The CDR3 spells CASSLRDREPWELFF. CDR3 in DNA: TGTGCCAGCAGCCTAAGGGACAGGGAACCGTGGGAGCTGTTTTTT.

The genes are TRBV28 and TRBJ1-3; no definite D call. The germline gives CDR1 MDHEN, CDR2 SYDVKM. This CDR3 contains 15 residues. V was pared by 6 bases and J by 4 bases, with 16 bases between. As DNA, the CDR3 is TGTGCCAGCAGCCCTCTCGGAGGGTCCGGAAACACCATATATTTT. Its protein is CASSPLGGSGNTIYF.

This clone has only a few counts. The V call is TRBV29-1, the J call TRBJ1-1; D may be TRBD1 (6 bases). The CDR3 is 14 residues long. V lost 3 bases, J lost 4 bases, and 15 bases lay in between. Per germline, CDR1 SQVTM and CDR2 ANQGSEA. CDR3 sequence: CSVDVLGGLTEAFF. The CDR3 region has the DNA TGCAGCGTTGATGTTCTCGGGGGGCTCACTGAAGCTTTCTTT.

This chain links TRBV29-1 with TRBJ1-4; possible D gene TRBD1, 5 bases. The germline V gene has CDR1 SQVTM and CDR2 ANQGSEA. Trimming cost V 0 bases and J 5 bases, with 13 bases left between them. There are 15 residues in the CDR3. This CDR3 reads CSVEDRGRANEKLFF. The DNA of the CDR3 is TGCAGCGTTGAAGATCGAGGCAGGGCGAATGAAAAACTGTTTTTT.

The chain employs TRBV19 and TRBJ1-1; D ambiguous. This CDR3 has 15 residues. V was pared by 11 bases and J by 4 bases, with 23 bases between. Per the germline V gene, CDR1 is LNHDA and CDR2 is SQIVND (reference sequence). In nucleotides, the CDR3 is TGTGCCTGCCGGAGACCCCTCGGGGTCGGCACTGAAGCTTTCTTT. The encoded protein is CACRRPLGVGTEAFF.

This clone has a handful of counts. The rearrangement uses TRBV6-5 and TRBJ1-2, with 8 bases lining up with TRBD1. V shed 3 bases and J 4 bases; nucleotides not matched to a gene: 7. The CDR3 spans 15 residues. Germline V gene data show CDR1 as MNHEY and CDR2 as SVGAGI. DNA of the CDR3: TGTGCCAGCAGTTATCGACAGGGGAGGGGCTATGGCTACACCTTC. Its translation: CASSYRQGRGYGYTF.

Only one count was recorded for this clone. The CDR3 loop reads CASSAGDFAEAFF. In DNA form, the CDR3 reads TGTGCCAGCAGTGCGGGGGATTTCGCTGAAGCTTTCTTT. J is TRBJ1-1 and V is TRBV25-1; perhaps TRBD1 as D (5 bases). CDR3 size: 13 residues. Germline lookup yields CDR1 MGHDK and CDR2 SYGVNS. V was cut by 4 bases and J by 6 bases, with 12 bases left in between.

The chain joins TRBV6-5 to TRBJ2-7, with TRBD1 identical over 9 bases. The CDR3 has 16 amino acids. J was trimmed by 5 bases and V by 2 bases; bases with no gene match: 10. Germline V gene sequence: CDR1 MNHEY, CDR2 SVGAGI. CDR3 amino acids: CASSYPPGQGIHEQYF. The CDR3, as DNA: TGTGCCAGCAGTTACCCCCCGGGACAGGGTATCCACGAGCAGTACTTC.

The chain recombines TRBV27 with TRBJ2-3; D is unresolved. The V end was cut by 4 bases, the J end by 5 bases, with 4 bases between. This CDR3 contains 11 residues. Germline CDR1 and CDR2: MNHEY and SMNVEV (reference sequence). The CDR3 DNA reads TGTGCCAGCAGTTCGCGAGATACGCAGTATTTT. It translates to CASSSRDTQYF.

This clone has only a few counts. This chain links TRBV27 with TRBJ1-6; unclear D gene. V lost 6 bases and J 4 bases, leaving 16 bases between the germline ends. Germline assignment: CDR1 MNHEY and CDR2 SMNVEV (reference sequence). The CDR3 covers 16 residues. The CDR3 nucleotides read TGTGCCAGCAGGACCGAGACTACAGCGTATAATTCACCCCTCCACTTT. Encoded protein: CASRTETTAYNSPLHF.

This sequence joins TRBV9 and TRBJ1-4; 7 bases agree with TRBD1. CDR1 SGDLS and CDR2 YYNGEE come from the germline V gene. CDR3 size: 15 residues. After removal of 3 bases from V and 4 bases from J, the junction contained 6 bases not matched to a gene. The CDR3 is CASSGKGQLNEKLFF. The CDR3 DNA follows: TGTGCCAGCAGCGGAAAGGGACAGCTTAATGAAAAACTGTTTTTT.

The rearrangement links TRBV3-1 (or the pseudogene TRBV3-2) to TRBJ1-5; 9 nucleotides match TRBD1. J was trimmed by 1 base and V by 1 base; bases with no gene match: 2. This CDR3 has 16 amino acids. Germline V gene lookup returns CDR1 LGHDT and CDR2 YNNKEL (reference sequence). The CDR3 is CASSQGTGASNQPQHF. In nucleotides, the CDR3 is TGTGCCAGCAGCCAAGGGACAGGGGCCAGCAATCAGCCCCAGCATTTT.

The chain joins TRBV9 to TRBJ2-7; D is uncertain. V was clipped by 3 bases and J by 4 bases, with 8 bases between them. Germline lookup yields CDR1 SGDLS and CDR2 YYNGEE. The CDR3 consists of 12 residues. The chain's CDR3 is CASSGSKYEQYF. DNA for the CDR3: TGTGCCAGCAGCGGATCTAAGTACGAGCAGTACTTC.

The chain couples TRBV5-1 to TRBJ2-3, with TRBD1 as a possible D gene (5 bases). Trimming left V 1 base short and J 2 bases short, with 11 bases between. The length of the CDR3 is 15 residues. In germline, CDR1 is SGHRS, CDR2 YFSETQ. CDR3 protein: CASSLTGQTTDTQYF. The CDR3 DNA reads TGCGCCAGCAGCTTGACTGGACAAACCACAGATACGCAGTATTTT. Full variable domain (rest looked up from reference TRBV5-1 and TRBJ2-3): KAGVTQTPRYLIKTRGQQVTLSCSPISGHRSVSWYQQTPGQGLQFLFEYFSETQRNKGNFPGRFSGRQFSNSRSEMNVSTLELGDSALYLCASSLTGQTTDTQYFGPGTRLTVL.